This section outlines one T cell receptor beta chain sequence together with its context. Previously, flow cytometry had revealed CD8+CD57+ cell expansion in the patients chosen for sequencing. The source of the sample is a study of CD8+CD57+ T cells in acquired aplastic anemia. The CDR3 contains 15 residues. The germline CDR1 and CDR2 sequences are SGHRS and YFSETQ. The trim removed 0 bases at V and 3 bases at J, leaving 5 bases unmatched. TCR beta VDJ and CDR3 profiling used genomic DNA as template. Using its own MiXCR run on the reads, TCRdb lists one record per CDR3 protein. The sample yields around 180,000 distinct CDR3 sequences, roughly 50% seen once.

Sequencing input: sorted CD4+, CD8+, or CD8+CD57+ T cells (not recorded which) from PBMCs. The source of this sequence is a human donor with aplastic anemia. The rearrangement joins TRBV5-1 to TRBJ2-7; the match to TRBD2 covers 8 bases. The CDR3 DNA is TGCGCCAGCAGCTTGGTGGCCGGGGGGGACTACGAGCAGTACTTC. It translates to CASSLVAGGDYEQYF. Full variable domain (outside the CDR3, taken from reference TRBV5-1 and TRBJ2-7): KAGVTQTPRYLIKTRGQQVTLSCSPISGHRSVSWYQQTPGQGLQFLFEYFSETQRNKGNFPGRFSGRQFSNSRSEMNVSTLELGDSALYLCASSLVAGGDYEQYFGPGTRLTVT.